This paragraph reports one TCR beta chain. Its antigen remains unidentified. This specimen comes from a study of vaccination and CD4 T cells after COVID-19. About the study: Post-COVID samples had a sampling time that fell a median about 100 days after diagnosis (range 35 to 161). Cells were stimulated with overlapping spike peptides from SARS-CoV-2, HCoV-NL63, HCoV-OC43 and HCoV-229E.

Oncomine TCR Beta short-read sequencing was applied to DNA from cultured CD4+ T cells. Genomic DNA extraction was carried out from cultured CD4+ T cells. TCRdb processed the PCR reads anew with MiXCR; each CDR3 protein has one entry. The sample includes thousands of distinct CDR3 sequences, 31% seen only once; the top ten take 22%. The sample's treatment: approximately 9-day PBMC culture with coronavirus spike peptide pools or control peptides (ViraFEST assay). These CD4+ T cells came from an unexposed donor, sampled before the COVID-19 pandemic (2011-2018). The culture of about 2 million PBMCs per well included 10 IU/ml IL-2 and approximately 9.2 ug/ml peptide pools. The TCR originated in a human donor in good health. The sample taken for sequencing was CD4+ T cells from blood, cultured in vitro.

The CDR3 region is CASSPFGNSPLHF. The CDR3 DNA is TGTGCCAGCAGTCCCTTCGGGAATTCACCCCTCCACTTT. J is TRBJ1-6 and V is TRBV6-4; no clear D. Trimming stripped 5 bases from V and 7 bases from J, with 9 bases between. Germline loops: CDR1 MRHNA, CDR2 SNTAGT. This CDR3 has 13 amino acids.